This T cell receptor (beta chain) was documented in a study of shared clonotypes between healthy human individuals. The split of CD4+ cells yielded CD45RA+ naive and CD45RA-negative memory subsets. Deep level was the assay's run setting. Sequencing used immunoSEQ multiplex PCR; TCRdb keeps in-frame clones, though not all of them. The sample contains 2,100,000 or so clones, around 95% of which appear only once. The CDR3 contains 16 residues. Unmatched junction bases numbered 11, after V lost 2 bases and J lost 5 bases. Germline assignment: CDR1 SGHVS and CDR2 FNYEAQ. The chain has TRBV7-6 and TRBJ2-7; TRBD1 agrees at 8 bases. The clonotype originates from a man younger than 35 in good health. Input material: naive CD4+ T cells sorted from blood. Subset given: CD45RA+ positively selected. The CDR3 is CASSLPKGDRFDEQYF. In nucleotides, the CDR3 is TGTGCCAGCAGCTTACCAAAAGGGGACAGGTTCGACGAGCAGTACTTC.